What follows are 18 T cell receptor beta chains derived from one specimen sequenced in a study of cytomegalovirus exposure and HLA in healthy donors. PCR employed 60 Vbeta and 13 Jbeta primers. Profiling relied on immunoSEQ multiplex PCR, and the TCRdb table lists in-frame clones only, not all of them. Altogether approximately 100,000 clones are present, 71% being singletons, with the ten largest covering about 2.8%. Sequencing was done on a sample of PBMCs. Receptor source: a female donor in good health and CMV-seronegative.

This clone was observed a single time. This CDR3 reads CASTKMTTSGYNEQFF. For the CDR3, the DNA is TGCGCCAGCACCAAGATGACGACTAGCGGCTACAATGAGCAGTTCTTC. This chain connects TRBV5-1 to TRBJ2-1; 9 nucleotides align to TRBD2. The V gene's germline CDR1 is SGHRS and CDR2 YFSETQ. V dropped 6 bases and J dropped 3; count of bases not matched to a gene: 10. The CDR3 consists of 16 residues.

In its sample, this clone was seen a few times. This chain joins TRBV11-3 and TRBJ1-1, with D hard to call. V lost 5 bases and J 3 bases, leaving 13 bases between the germline ends. CDR1 is SGHNT, CDR2 YENEEA, per germline. This CDR3 spans 14 amino acids. CDR3 bases: TGTGCCAGCAGCGCCTCGGGGAGGGACACTGAAGCTTTCTTT. It is translated as CASSASGRDTEAFF.

The chain is built from TRBV30 and TRBJ2-5; 7 nucleotides match TRBD2. This CDR3 is 14 amino acids long. Trimming at V came to 5 bases and at J to 5 bases, leaving 11 bases not matched to a gene. The V gene's germline CDR1 is GTSNPN and CDR2 SVGIG (reference sequence). The CDR3 spells CAWDLAGVRETQYF. The CDR3 DNA is TGTGCCTGGGACCTCGCGGGAGTCCGGGAGACCCAGTACTTC.

V gene TRBV10-3 combines with J gene TRBJ1-1; 10 positions match TRBD1. The CDR3 is 20 amino acids. Germline assignment: CDR1 ENHRY and CDR2 SYGVKD. J was trimmed by 0 bases and V by 8 bases; bases with no gene match: 21. The CDR3: CAIRTGQDRGVMYMNTEAFF. CDR3 nucleotide sequence: TGTGCCATCCGAACCGGACAGGACAGGGGGGTCATGTATATGAACACTGAAGCTTTCTTT.

CDR3 sequence: CASSQERASVGEQYF. The CDR3 coding sequence is TGTGCCAGCAGCCAAGAGCGGGCCTCAGTGGGCGAGCAGTACTTC. The chain joins TRBV4-2 to TRBJ2-7; D may be TRBD2 (5 bases). Trimming stripped 0 bases from V and 6 bases from J, with 15 bases between. Germline CDR1 reads LGHNA; CDR2 reads YNFKEQ. The CDR3 loop spans 15 amino acids.

This chain links TRBV7-8 with TRBJ1-1; 8 nucleotides align to TRBD1. Germline V CDR1 and CDR2: SGHVS, FQNEAQ. This CDR3 is 16 amino acids long. The J segment lost 0 bases and the V segment lost 5 bases, leaving 8 bases of the junction unmatched. CDR3 nucleotide sequence: TGTGCCAGCAGCAGTGGCGACAGGGGTTTGAACACTGAAGCTTTCTTT. Its protein product is CASSSGDRGLNTEAFF.

This clone was seen only a few times. The genes are TRBV9 and TRBJ1-6; the match to TRBD1 covers 8 bases. Germline CDR1 reads SGDLS; CDR2 reads YYNGEE. This CDR3 spans 14 amino acids. Trimming cost V 3 bases and J 7 bases; bases outside gene matches: 3. The CDR3 spells CASSATGVNSPLHF. CDR3 nucleotide sequence: TGTGCCAGCAGCGCGACAGGGGTAAATTCACCCCTCCACTTT.

The chain joins TRBV18 to TRBJ1-1; TRBD1 aligns across 10 bases. CDR3 size: 14 residues. Looked up from germline, CDR1 is KGHSH and CDR2 is LQKENI. Trimming removed 4 bases from V and 7 bases from J; junction bases left unmatched: 6. CDR3 sequence reads: CASSRDRGQGEAFF. The CDR3 bases are TGTGCCAGCTCACGAGACAGGGGGCAAGGTGAAGCTTTCTTT.

This clone was seen at least ten times. This chain links TRBV5-5 with TRBJ2-7; the D gene is possibly TRBD2 (5 bases). Looked up from germline, CDR1 is SGHKS and CDR2 is YYEKEE (reference sequence). The CDR3 contains 15 residues. V was clipped by 2 bases and J by 2 bases, with 14 bases between them. The CDR3 spells CASSFYPAVAYEQYF. The CDR3 DNA follows: TGTGCCAGCAGCTTTTACCCAGCGGTGGCCTACGAGCAGTACTTC. The entire variable domain, with the rest obtained from reference TRBV5-5 and TRBJ2-7, is as follows: DAGVTQSPTHLIKTRGQQVTLRCSPISGHKSVSWYQQVLGQGPQFIFQYYEKEERGRGNFPDRFSARQFPNYSSELNVNALLLGDSALYLCASSFYPAVAYEQYFGPGTRLTVT.

This sequence joins TRBV7-9 and TRBJ2-7, with 12 bases fitting TRBD1. The CDR3 spans 17 residues. J lost 1 base, V lost 2 bases, and 6 bases had no gene match. The V gene's germline CDR1 is SEHNR and CDR2 FQNEAQ (reference sequence). This CDR3 is CASSLPSGQGASYEQYF. The CDR3 DNA follows: TGTGCCAGCAGCTTACCCTCGGGACAGGGGGCGTCCTACGAGCAGTACTTC.

A few counts support this clone. The chain uses TRBV9 and TRBJ2-4; perhaps TRBD2 as D (7 bases). There are 14 residues in the CDR3. Deletions cut 0 bases from V and 11 bases from J, with 15 bases between. Germline CDR1 SGDLS, CDR2 YYNGEE. The CDR3 reads CASSVATGRGVQYF. CDR3 bases: TGTGCCAGCAGCGTAGCTACGGGGAGGGGGGTTCAGTACTTC.

V gene TRBV29-1 combines with J gene TRBJ2-3; 12 nucleotides agree with TRBD1. The CDR3 has 17 residues. V was clipped by 3 bases and J by 7 bases; unmatched bases: 14. Germline lookup yields CDR1 SQVTM and CDR2 ANQGSEA. CDR3 in DNA: TGCAGCGTTGATAGGTCAACCGGGACAGGGGGCGCCCATACGCAGTATTTT. Encoded protein: CSVDRSTGTGGAHTQYF.

The chain has TRBV28 and TRBJ1-2; tentative D call: TRBD1 (5 bases). The CDR3 totals 14 residues. Germline V CDR1 and CDR2: MDHEN, SYDVKM. V was clipped by 8 bases and J by 4 bases, with 17 bases between them. This CDR3 reads CASSNLLGAYGYTF. Here the CDR3 DNA reads TGTGCCAGCTCCAACCTTCTAGGGGCCTATGGCTACACCTTC.

The CDR3 region is CASSQIAPSGTQYF. CDR3 coding DNA: TGTGCCAGCAGTCAAATAGCGCCTAGCGGTACGCAGTATTTT. This sequence joins TRBV27 and TRBJ2-3; 7 bases map to TRBD2. J gave up 8 bases and V 5 bases, and 10 bases lay outside the gene matches. The CDR3 is 14 residues long. CDR1 is MNHEY and CDR2 is SMNVEV in the germline V gene (reference sequence).

The chain joins TRBV9 to TRBJ2-5; D is perhaps TRBD2 (5 bases). V was trimmed by 2 bases and J by 5 bases, leaving 10 bases between them. Germline CDR1 reads SGDLS; CDR2 reads YYNGEE. CDR3 size: 13 residues. The CDR3 is CASSVGGWETQYF. The CDR3 DNA sequence: TGTGCCAGCAGCGTCGGAGGATGGGAGACCCAGTACTTC.

The CDR3 spells CAWGLQGAQPQHF. CDR3 sequence (DNA): TGTGCCTGGGGCTTACAGGGAGCTCAGCCCCAGCATTTT. The chain recombines TRBV30 with TRBJ1-5, with D possibly matching TRBD1 (6 bases). The CDR3 is made up of 13 amino acids. From germline, CDR1 is GTSNPN and CDR2 SVGIG (reference sequence). Trimming cost V 5 bases and J 6 bases, with 14 bases left between them. The full variable domain, in which reference TRBV30 and TRBJ1-5 provide the parts outside the CDR3, is SQTIHQWPATLVQPVGSPLSLECTVEGTSNPNLYWYRQAAGRGLQLLFYSVGIGQISSEVPQNLSASRPQDRQFILSSKKLLLSDSGFYLCAWGLQGAQPQHFGDGTRLSIL.

V and J are TRBV30 and TRBJ2-1, with D unclear. CDR1 is GTSNPN and CDR2 is SVGIG in the germline V gene (reference sequence). The germline V and J ends were trimmed by 7 bases and 1 base, with 11 bases remaining between them. The CDR3 consists of 13 residues. In nucleotides, the CDR3 is TGTGCCTTCGAAAGTCAGTCCTACAATGAGCAGTTCTTC. Protein product: CAFESQSYNEQFF.

The chain carries TRBV5-6 and TRBJ2-1, with D perhaps matching TRBD1 (6 bases). Germline V gives CDR1 SGHDT, CDR2 YYEEEE. CDR3 size: 16 residues. The V and J ends lost 4 bases and 4 bases respectively, with 18 bases between them. Here the CDR3 reads CASSANRVWDYNEQFF. Written as DNA, the CDR3 is TGTGCCAGCAGCGCAAACAGGGTGTGGGATTACAATGAGCAGTTCTTC.